A single T cell receptor (beta chain) is shown here with its context. Its antigen is unknown. The entry originates in a study of T cell responses to AZD1222 COVID-19 vaccine. Study findings and constraints: The study found Spike-specific TCR breadth and depth rose after two AZD1222 doses. Just 5 to 7 AZD1222 recipients tested seropositive at baseline. Dominant at 160-218 and 743-854, vaccine-associated CD4 TCRs also spanned spike.

Trimming stripped 3 bases from V and 9 bases from J, with 15 bases between. The CDR3 totals 14 residues. In germline, CDR1 is LGHDT, CDR2 YNNKEL (reference sequence). Libraries were prepared by immunoSEQ multiplex PCR; TCRdb keeps only in-frame clonotypes and omits some of them. The sample consists of some 99,000 clones, over 75% of them appearing once. V gene TRBV3-1 (or the pseudogene TRBV3-2) combines with J gene TRBJ1-5; maybe TRBD1 (6 bases). Sequenced here: peripheral blood, sampled on day 0 of MenACWY control vaccination. This sequence originates from an adult in good health. CDR3 in amino acids: CASSHGTRVGPQHF. The CDR3 DNA reads as TGTGCCAGCAGCCATGGGACAAGGGTAGGGCCCCAGCATTTT.